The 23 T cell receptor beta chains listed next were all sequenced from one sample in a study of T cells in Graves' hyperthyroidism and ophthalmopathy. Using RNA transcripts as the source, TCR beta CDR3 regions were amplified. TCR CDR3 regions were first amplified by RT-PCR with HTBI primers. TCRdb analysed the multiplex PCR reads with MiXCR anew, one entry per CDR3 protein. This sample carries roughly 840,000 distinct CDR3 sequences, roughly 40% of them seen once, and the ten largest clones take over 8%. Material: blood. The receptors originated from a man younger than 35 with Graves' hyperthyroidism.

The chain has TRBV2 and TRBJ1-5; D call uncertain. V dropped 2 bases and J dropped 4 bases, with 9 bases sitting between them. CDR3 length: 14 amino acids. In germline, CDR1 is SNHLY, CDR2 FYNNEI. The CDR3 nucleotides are TGTGCCAGCAGTGAAAGAAGGTCGAATCAGCCCCAGCATTTT. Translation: CASSERRSNQPQHF.

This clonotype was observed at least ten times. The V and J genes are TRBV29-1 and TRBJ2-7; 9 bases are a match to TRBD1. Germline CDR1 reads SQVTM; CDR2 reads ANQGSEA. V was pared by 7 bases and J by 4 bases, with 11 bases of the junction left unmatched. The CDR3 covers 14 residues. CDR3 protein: CSAGRGTGRYEQYF. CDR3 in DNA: TGCAGCGCCGGACGTGGGACAGGGCGATACGAGCAGTACTTC.

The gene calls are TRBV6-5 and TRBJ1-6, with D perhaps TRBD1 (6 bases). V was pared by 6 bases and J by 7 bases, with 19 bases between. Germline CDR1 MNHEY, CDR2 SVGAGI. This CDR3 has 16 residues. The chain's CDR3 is CASSLLGGAPNSPLHF. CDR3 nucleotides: TGTGCCAGCAGCCTTCTTGGGGGGGCCCCAAATTCACCCCTCCACTTT.

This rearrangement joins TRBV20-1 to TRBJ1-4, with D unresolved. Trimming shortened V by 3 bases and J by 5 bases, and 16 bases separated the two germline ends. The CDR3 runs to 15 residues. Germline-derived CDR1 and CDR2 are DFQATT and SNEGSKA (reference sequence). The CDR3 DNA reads TGCAGTGCTAGGACGGGTGGGGATGAGAATGAAAAACTGTTTTTT. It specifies CSARTGGDENEKLFF.

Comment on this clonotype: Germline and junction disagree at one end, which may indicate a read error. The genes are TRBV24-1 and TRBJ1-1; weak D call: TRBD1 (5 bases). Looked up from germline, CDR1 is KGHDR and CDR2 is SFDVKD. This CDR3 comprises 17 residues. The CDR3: CASSEFPGGVWGTEAFF. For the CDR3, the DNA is TGTGCCAGCAGTGAATTTCCAGGAGGGGTCTGGGGCACTGAAGCTTTCTTT.

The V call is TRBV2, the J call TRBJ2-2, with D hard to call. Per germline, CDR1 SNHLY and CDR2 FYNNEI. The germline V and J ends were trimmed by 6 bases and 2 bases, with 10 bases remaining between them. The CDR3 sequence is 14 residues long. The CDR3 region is CASSLLHNTGELFF. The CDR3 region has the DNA TGTGCCAGCAGCCTCTTACACAACACCGGGGAGCTGTTTTTT.

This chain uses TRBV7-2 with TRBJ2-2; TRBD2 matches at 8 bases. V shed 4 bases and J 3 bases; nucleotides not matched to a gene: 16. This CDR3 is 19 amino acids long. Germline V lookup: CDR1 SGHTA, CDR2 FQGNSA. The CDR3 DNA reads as TGTGCCAGCAGCTCCCCTCGTGTGAGCGGGGGAAAACACACCGGGGAGCTGTTTTTT. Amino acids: CASSSPRVSGGKHTGELFF.

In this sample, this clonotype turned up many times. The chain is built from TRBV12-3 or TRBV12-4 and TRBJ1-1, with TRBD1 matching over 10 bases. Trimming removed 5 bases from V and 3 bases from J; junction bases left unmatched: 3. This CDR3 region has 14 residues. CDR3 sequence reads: CASSPGTGDTEAFF. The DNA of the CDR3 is TGTGCCAGCAGTCCCGGGACAGGGGACACTGAAGCTTTCTTT.

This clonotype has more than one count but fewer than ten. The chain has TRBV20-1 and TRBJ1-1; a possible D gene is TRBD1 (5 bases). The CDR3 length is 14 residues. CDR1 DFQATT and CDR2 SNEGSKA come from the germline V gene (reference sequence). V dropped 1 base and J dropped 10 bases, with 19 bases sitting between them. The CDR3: CSARALRDAVGAFF. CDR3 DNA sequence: TGCAGTGCTAGAGCCCTGCGGGACGCCGTAGGAGCTTTCTTT.

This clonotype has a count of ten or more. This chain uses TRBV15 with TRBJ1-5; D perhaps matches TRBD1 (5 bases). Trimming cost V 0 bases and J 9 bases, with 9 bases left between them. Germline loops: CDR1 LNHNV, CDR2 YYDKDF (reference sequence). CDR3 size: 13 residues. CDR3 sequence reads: CATSRDGGGPQHF. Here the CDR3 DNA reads TGTGCCACCAGCAGAGACGGCGGGGGGCCCCAGCATTTT.

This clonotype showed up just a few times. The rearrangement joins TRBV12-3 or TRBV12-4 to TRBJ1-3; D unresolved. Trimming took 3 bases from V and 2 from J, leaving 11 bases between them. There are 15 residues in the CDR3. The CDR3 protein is CASSLPRTTGNTIYF. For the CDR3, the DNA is TGTGCCAGCAGTTTGCCCAGGACGACTGGAAACACCATATATTTT.

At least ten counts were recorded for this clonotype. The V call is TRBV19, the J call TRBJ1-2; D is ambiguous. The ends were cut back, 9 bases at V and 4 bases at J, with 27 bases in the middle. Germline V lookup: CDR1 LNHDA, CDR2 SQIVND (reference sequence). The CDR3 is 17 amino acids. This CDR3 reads CASSRGRRFTLSYGYTF. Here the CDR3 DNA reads TGTGCCAGCTCTCGAGGGAGGCGGTTTACGTTAAGCTATGGCTACACCTTC.

The CDR3 nucleotides read TGTGCCAGCAGCTTACAATACAGGGGGTTACAGCAGTACTTC. Protein product: CASSLQYRGLQQYF. This chain joins TRBV7-2 and TRBJ2-7; 8 bases fit TRBD1. V lost 2 bases to trimming and J lost 8 bases; unmatched junction nucleotides: 8. CDR1 and CDR2 (germline): SGHTA, FQGNSA. The CDR3 consists of 14 residues.

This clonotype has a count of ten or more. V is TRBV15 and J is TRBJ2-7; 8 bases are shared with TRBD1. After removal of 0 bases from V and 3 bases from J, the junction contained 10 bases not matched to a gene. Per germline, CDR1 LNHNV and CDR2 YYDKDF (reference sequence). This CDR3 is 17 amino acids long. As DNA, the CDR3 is TGTGCCACCAGCAGAGATCGTGGACAGGGTCTAGGCTACGAGCAGTACTTC. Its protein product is CATSRDRGQGLGYEQYF.

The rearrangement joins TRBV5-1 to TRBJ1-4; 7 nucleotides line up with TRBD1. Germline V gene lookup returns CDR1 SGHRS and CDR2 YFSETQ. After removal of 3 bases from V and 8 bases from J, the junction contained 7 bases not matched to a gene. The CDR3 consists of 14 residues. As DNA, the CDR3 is TGCGCCAGCAGCTCGCAGGGGGGCTCAGAAAAACTGTTTTTT. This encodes CASSSQGGSEKLFF.

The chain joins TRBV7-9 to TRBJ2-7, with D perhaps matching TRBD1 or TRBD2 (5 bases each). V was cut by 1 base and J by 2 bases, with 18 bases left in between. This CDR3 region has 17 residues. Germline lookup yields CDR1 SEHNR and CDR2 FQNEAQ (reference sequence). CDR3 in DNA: TGTGCCAGCAGCTTAGGGCTCCCGGGACCGCGGCCCTACGAGCAGTACTTC. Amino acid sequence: CASSLGLPGPRPYEQYF. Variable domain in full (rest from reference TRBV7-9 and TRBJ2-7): DTGVSQNPRHKITKRGQNVTFRCDPISEHNRLYWYRQTLGQGPEFLTYFQNEAQLEKSRLLSDRFSAERPKGSFSTLEIQRTEQGDSAMYLCASSLGLPGPRPYEQYFGPGTRLTVT.

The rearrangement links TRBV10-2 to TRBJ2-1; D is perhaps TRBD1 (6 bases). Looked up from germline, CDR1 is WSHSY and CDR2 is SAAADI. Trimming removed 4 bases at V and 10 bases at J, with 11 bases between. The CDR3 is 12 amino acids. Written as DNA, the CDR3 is TGCGCCAGCAGTGCCGGAGACAGGGAGCAGTTCTTC. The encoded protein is CASSAGDREQFF.

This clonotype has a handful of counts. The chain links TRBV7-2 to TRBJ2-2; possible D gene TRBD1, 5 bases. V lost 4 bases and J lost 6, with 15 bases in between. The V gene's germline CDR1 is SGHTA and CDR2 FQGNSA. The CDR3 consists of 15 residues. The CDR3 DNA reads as TGTGCCAGCAGCTCCACACCTGACAGCCCCGGGGAGCTGTTTTTT. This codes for CASSSTPDSPGELFF.

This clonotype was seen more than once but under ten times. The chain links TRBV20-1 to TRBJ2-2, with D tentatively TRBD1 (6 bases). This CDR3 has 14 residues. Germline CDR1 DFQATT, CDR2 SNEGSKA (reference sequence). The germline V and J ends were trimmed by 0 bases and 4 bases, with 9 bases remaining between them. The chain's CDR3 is CSAREGAGTGELFF. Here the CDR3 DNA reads TGCAGTGCTAGAGAGGGGGCGGGCACCGGGGAGCTGTTTTTT.

In DNA, the CDR3 is TGTGCCAGCAGGGGGGGGCTTGACAGGGTCACTGAAGCTTTCTTT. It is translated as CASRGGLDRVTEAFF. V usage is TRBV6-1 and J usage is TRBJ1-1; TRBD1 matches 7 bases. V lost 6 bases, J lost 4 bases, and 11 bases stayed unmatched. This CDR3 region has 15 residues. Germline assignment: CDR1 MNHNS and CDR2 SASEGT.

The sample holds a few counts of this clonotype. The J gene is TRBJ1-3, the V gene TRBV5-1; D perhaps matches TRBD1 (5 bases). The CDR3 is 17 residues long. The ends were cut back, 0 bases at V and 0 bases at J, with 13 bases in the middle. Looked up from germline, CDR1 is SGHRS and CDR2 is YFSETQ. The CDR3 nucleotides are TGCGCCAGCAGCTTGGATTTGCAGGGAAACTCTGGAAACACCATATATTTT. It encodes CASSLDLQGNSGNTIYF.

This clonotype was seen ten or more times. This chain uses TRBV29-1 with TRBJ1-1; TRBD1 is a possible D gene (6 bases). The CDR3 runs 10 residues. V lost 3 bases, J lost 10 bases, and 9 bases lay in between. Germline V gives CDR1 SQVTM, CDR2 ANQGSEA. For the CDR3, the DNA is TGCAGCGTTGAGGGACAAGGAGCTTTCTTT. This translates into CSVEGQGAFF.

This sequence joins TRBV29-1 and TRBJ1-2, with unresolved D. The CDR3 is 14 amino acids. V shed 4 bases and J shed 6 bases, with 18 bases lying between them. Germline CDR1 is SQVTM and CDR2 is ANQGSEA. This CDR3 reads CSVAAGEGGNGYTF. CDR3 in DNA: TGCAGCGTTGCGGCGGGAGAGGGTGGGAATGGCTACACCTTC.